This T cell receptor beta chain was identified in a study of blood T cell repertoires in COVID-19. Turning to the study itself: Some COVID-19 samples were acute and others convalescent; all came from the United States, Italy and Spain. PBMCs, B-cell-depleted T cells, or T cells provided the cDNA or gDNA that made up the material.

This clone was observed a single time. Per the authors' pipeline: Scientists estimated how many nucleated cells there were by amplifying reference gene primers. TCRdb's copy holds only in-frame clones and misses some; the assay was immunoSEQ multiplex PCR. V and J calls and clone size are given by that table; D and trimming were obtained from the DNA. This table holds 100,000 or so clones, nearly 95% found once. CDR1 and CDR2 from the germline V gene are LNHNV and YYDKDF (reference sequence). Losses at the gene ends were 0 bases for V and 5 bases for J; bases not matched to a gene: 10. CDR3 length: 19 residues.

V usage is TRBV15 and J usage is TRBJ2-1; 13 bases map to TRBD2. This clonotype was obtained from a human donor with active COVID-19. The donor label of this sample is uncertain. Sequencing was performed on peripheral blood. The CDR3 reads CATSRDSLAGGPLDNEQFF. The CDR3 bases are TGTGCCACCAGCAGAGACTCACTAGCGGGAGGGCCGCTGGACAATGAGCAGTTCTTC.